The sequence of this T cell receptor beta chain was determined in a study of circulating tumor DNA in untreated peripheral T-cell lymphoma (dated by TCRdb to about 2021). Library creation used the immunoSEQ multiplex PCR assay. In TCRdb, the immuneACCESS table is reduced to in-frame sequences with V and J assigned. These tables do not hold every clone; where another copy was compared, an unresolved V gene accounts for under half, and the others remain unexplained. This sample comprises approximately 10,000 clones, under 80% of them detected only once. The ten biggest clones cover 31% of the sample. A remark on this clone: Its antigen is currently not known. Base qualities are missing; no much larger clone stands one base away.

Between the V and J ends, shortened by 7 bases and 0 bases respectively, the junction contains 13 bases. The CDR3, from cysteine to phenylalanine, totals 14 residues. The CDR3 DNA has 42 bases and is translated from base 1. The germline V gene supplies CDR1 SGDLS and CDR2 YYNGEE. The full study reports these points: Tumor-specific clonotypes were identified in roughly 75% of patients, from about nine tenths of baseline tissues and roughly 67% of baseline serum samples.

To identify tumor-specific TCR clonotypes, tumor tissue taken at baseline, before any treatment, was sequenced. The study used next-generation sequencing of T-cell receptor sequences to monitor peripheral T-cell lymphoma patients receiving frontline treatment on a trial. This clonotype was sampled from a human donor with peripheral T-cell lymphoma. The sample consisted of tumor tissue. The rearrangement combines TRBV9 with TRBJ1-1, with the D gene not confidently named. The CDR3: CASLVGFMNTEAFF. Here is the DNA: TGTGCCAGCCTGGTGGGCTTCATGAACACTGAAGCTTTCTTT.